These 3 T cell receptor beta chains originate from one sample sequenced in a study of shared clonotypes between healthy human individuals. This table comes from immunoSEQ multiplex PCR, and its TCRdb copy is limited to in-frame clones, with some not included. The sample lists over 750,000 clones; 90% to 97% were seen once. Naive CD8 cells lacked CD45RO, underwent positive selection for CCR7 and left out terminally differentiated effector memory CD45RA+ cells. The sequenced sample consisted of naive CD8+ T cells sorted from blood. The receptors were sampled from a man aged 25-45 years in good health.

The rearrangement joins TRBV7-3 to TRBJ1-1, with D maybe TRBD1 (6 bases). Trimming took off 4 bases at V and 2 bases at J, with 14 bases between the two ends. Germline assignment: CDR1 SGHTA and CDR2 FQGTGA. This CDR3 is 15 amino acids long. CDR3 sequence (DNA): TGTGCCAGCAGCTCGGACAGCGCAATAAACACTGAAGCTTTCTTT. Its protein is CASSSDSAINTEAFF.

The genes are TRBV19 and TRBJ2-1, with no clear D. Deletions cut 7 bases from V and 7 bases from J, with 5 bases between. The CDR3 loop spans 10 amino acids. Germline values: CDR1 LNHDA, CDR2 SQIVND (reference sequence). The CDR3 is CASKANEQFF. DNA of the CDR3: TGTGCCAGTAAGGCTAATGAGCAGTTCTTC.

This chain uses TRBV7-8 with TRBJ2-3, with 15 bases lining up with TRBD2. With V trimmed by 6 bases and J by 8 bases, 9 bases remained unmatched. The CDR3 has 16 residues. Germline lookup yields CDR1 SGHVS and CDR2 FQNEAQ. CDR3 sequence: CASRPGLAGGVGTQYF. CDR3 nucleotides: TGTGCCAGCAGACCGGGACTAGCGGGAGGTGTAGGTACGCAGTATTTT.